This TCR beta chain was captured by sequencing in a study of shared T cell receptors in the human thymus. This clone showed up just once. Assay used: immunoSEQ multiplex PCR; TCRdb lists only in-frame clones, some missing. The repertoire consists of approximately 730,000 clones, with 75% to 90% occurring once and the leading ten covering about 0.0098%. Trimming removed 10 bases at V and 3 bases at J, with 19 bases between. This CDR3 has 14 amino acids. CDR1 and CDR2 from the germline V gene are MNHEY and SMNVEV (reference sequence). The data also belong to a second study, concerning human thymus T cells. This second study says: Thymic material originated from resections removed in the course of corrective heart surgery. Related research found strongly overlapping thymic repertoires in unrelated individuals.

What was sequenced was thymocytes. The TCR comes from a girl under three years old with a congenital heart defect. The chain joins TRBV27 to TRBJ2-7; D might be TRBD2 (6 bases). The CDR3 is CATNPGGTHYEQYF. DNA for the CDR3: TGTGCCACCAACCCCGGAGGGACCCACTACGAGCAGTACTTC.